This section outlines one T cell receptor (beta chain) sequence together with its context. The data were taken from a study of Ad26.COV2.S vaccination and SARS-CoV-2 variants. Study in general: Dosing was one shot or two shots 56 days apart.

Treatment here: 15 to 20 received Ad26.COV2.S at low or high dose, single or two shots; several received placebo; per-sample allocation not given. After the first vaccine or placebo injection, samples were drawn on day 63. This CDR3 region has 13 residues. The V gene lost 4 bases and the J gene lost 3 bases, with 6 bases spanning the gap. Germline V CDR1 and CDR2: KGHDR, SFDVKD. The data were produced by immunoSEQ multiplex PCR, yet TCRdb's version contains in-frame clones alone and is incomplete. In the table there are about 680,000 clones, 89% of which are singletons. J is TRBJ2-1 and V is TRBV24-1; possible D gene TRBD2, 5 bases. The sequence was obtained from a person aged 18-60 years who received the Ad26.COV2.S COVID-19 vaccine or a placebo. Sequenced material: peripheral blood, taken in a trial of Ad26.COV2.S vaccine versus placebo. CDR3 in amino acids: CATSDRDYNEQFF. The CDR3 bases are TGTGCCACCAGTGACCGGGACTACAATGAGCAGTTCTTC.